Listed below are T cell receptor beta chains from one sample, sequenced in a study of cytotoxic CD8 clonotypes in ibrutinib-treated CLL. Here immunoSEQ multiplex PCR was the method, and the copy in TCRdb shows in-frame clones only, minus some. The sample has 110,000 or so clones; roughly 60% are singletons. Here the sequenced sample was PBMCs, taken after 24 months of ibrutinib treatment. These receptors all stem from a human donor with chronic lymphocytic leukemia. Both conserved end residues are part of each CDR3. A D gene is named only where the DNA matches it firmly. A clone size is listed for some rows: how often the clone was seen (once, few, many), or a class if it is expanded.

TRBV5-1,-,TRBJ2-1,17,TRBD2,CASSYAVFGGSYNEQFF,TGCGCCAGCAGCTACGCGGTTTTCGGGGGGTCCTACAATGAGCAGTTCTTC
TRBV5-4,-,TRBJ2-6,14,-,CASSLLGGANVLTF,TGTGCCAGCAGCTTGCTAGGGGGGGCCAACGTCCTGACTTTC
TRBV11-2,-,TRBJ2-3,16,-,CASSDELAGHTDTQYF,TGTGCCAGCAGCGATGAACTCGCTGGGCACACAGATACGCAGTATTTT
TRBV9,few,TRBJ2-6,18,-,CASSDKTGAPSGANVLTF,TGTGCCAGCAGCGACAAAACCGGGGCTCCTTCTGGGGCCAACGTCCTGACTTTC
TRBV6-5,few,TRBJ2-7,9,-,CGASYEQYF,TGTGGGGCCTCCTACGAGCAGTACTTC
TRBV30,-,TRBJ2-4,15,TRBD2,CAWRRGSGGKNIQYF,TGTGCCTGGAGGCGGGGTAGCGGGGGTAAAAACATTCAGTACTTC
TRBV5-1,few,TRBJ2-2,15,-,CASSSQPKTDEELFF,TGCGCCAGCAGCTCACAGCCTAAGACGGACGAGGAGCTGTTTTTT
TRBV2,few,TRBJ1-1,13,-,CASGQGWNTEAFF,TGTGCCAGCGGGCAGGGATGGAACACTGAAGCTTTCTTT
TRBV18,-,TRBJ2-5,11,-,CASSPKETQYF,TGTGCCAGCTCACCAAAAGAGACCCAGTACTTC
TRBV7-8,-,TRBJ1-5,16,-,CASSLGVGQLNQPQHF,TGTGCCAGCAGCTTAGGTGTAGGACAGTTGAATCAGCCCCAGCATTTT
TRBV15,-,TRBJ2-1,12,-,CATTPGLTEQFF,TGTGCCACCACTCCGGGACTTACGGAGCAGTTCTTC
TRBV4-3,-,TRBJ2-3,15,TRBD1,CASSSRDRTTDTQYF,TGCGCCAGCAGCTCCCGGGACAGGACCACAGATACGCAGTATTTT
TRBV18,-,TRBJ1-5,15,-,CASSPPGTPNQPQHF,TGTGCCAGCTCACCACCGGGGACACCTAATCAGCCCCAGCATTTT
TRBV7-9,once,TRBJ2-3,12,-,CASSRERTTWNF,TGTGCCAGCAGCCGGGAGAGGACAACTTGGAATTTT
TRBV9,-,TRBJ2-1,16,-,CASTGHTGLGYNEQFF,TGTGCCAGCACGGGTCATACAGGGCTGGGGTACAATGAGCAGTTCTTC
TRBV7-8,-,TRBJ2-5,13,-,CASSLWAGETQYF,TGTGCCAGCAGCTTATGGGCTGGAGAGACCCAGTACTTC
TRBV7-3,-,TRBJ2-3,17,-,CASSLRVVGQVADTQYF,TGTGCCAGCAGCTTGAGGGTCGTAGGTCAGGTGGCAGATACGCAGTATTTT
TRBV5-6,-,TRBJ2-7,15,-,CASRDWTALQSKQYF,TGTGCCAGCAGAGACTGGACAGCCCTCCAAAGCAAGCAGTACTTC
TRBV7-9,many,TRBJ2-4,17,-,CASSLLTDGRTKNIQYF,TGTGCCAGCAGCTTGCTGACAGACGGAAGGACCAAAAACATTCAGTACTTC
TRBV28,few,TRBJ2-7,14,-,CASNSWQGFYEQYF,TGTGCCAGCAACTCTTGGCAGGGGTTCTACGAGCAGTACTTC
TRBV28,-,TRBJ2-1,17,TRBD1,CASSSAAGGAVSNEQFF,TGTGCCAGCAGTTCCGCAGCAGGGGGCGCAGTAAGCAATGAGCAGTTCTTC
TRBV27,-,TRBJ2-3,15,-,CASSNRFPSTDTQYF,TGTGCCAGTTCAAACAGGTTCCCTAGCACAGATACGCAGTATTTT
TRBV7-6,-,TRBJ2-2,17,TRBD1,CASSPPTGRGNGGELFF,TGTGCCAGCAGTCCCCCCACCGGCAGGGGGAACGGCGGGGAGCTGTTTTTT
TRBV28,many,TRBJ2-5,15,TRBD2,CASSFERGLQETQYF,TGTGCCAGCAGTTTTGAGCGGGGCCTCCAAGAGACCCAGTACTTC
TRBV9,-,TRBJ2-1,15,-,CASSVAGAQGNEQFF,TGTGCCAGCAGCGTCGCCGGGGCGCAAGGGAATGAGCAGTTCTTC
TRBV7-2,few,TRBJ2-1,14,-,CASSLVGVTNEQFF,TGTGCCAGCAGCTTAGTAGGCGTGACTAATGAGCAGTTCTTC